This T cell receptor beta chain was captured in a study of T cells after posttransplantation cyclophosphamide. CDR1 and CDR2 from the germline V gene are LGHNA and YNFKEQ. With V trimmed by 7 bases and J by 3 bases, 2 bases remained unmatched. This CDR3 has 13 residues. Profiling relied on immunoSEQ multiplex PCR, and the TCRdb table lists in-frame clones only, not all of them. The sample includes roughly 20,000 clones, approximately 83% of them seen just once. Controls had myeloablative marrow grafts with methotrexate and calcineurin inhibitor, sampled at 1 year. This clone was counted a single time.

J is TRBJ2-7 and V is TRBV4-2; TRBD1 agrees at 11 bases. The sequence came from a female patient between 30 and 45 years old who received an allogeneic stem cell transplant from an unrelated donor, was CMV-positive, and had acute and chronic GVHD. The graft donor may have given rise to some T cells. The sequenced sample was PBMCs, obtained 362 days after allogeneic stem cell transplant with calcineurin inhibitor and methotrexate. In DNA form, the CDR3 reads TGTGCCAGCACCGGGACAGGGGGCTACGAGCAGTACTTC. Amino acids: CASTGTGGYEQYF.